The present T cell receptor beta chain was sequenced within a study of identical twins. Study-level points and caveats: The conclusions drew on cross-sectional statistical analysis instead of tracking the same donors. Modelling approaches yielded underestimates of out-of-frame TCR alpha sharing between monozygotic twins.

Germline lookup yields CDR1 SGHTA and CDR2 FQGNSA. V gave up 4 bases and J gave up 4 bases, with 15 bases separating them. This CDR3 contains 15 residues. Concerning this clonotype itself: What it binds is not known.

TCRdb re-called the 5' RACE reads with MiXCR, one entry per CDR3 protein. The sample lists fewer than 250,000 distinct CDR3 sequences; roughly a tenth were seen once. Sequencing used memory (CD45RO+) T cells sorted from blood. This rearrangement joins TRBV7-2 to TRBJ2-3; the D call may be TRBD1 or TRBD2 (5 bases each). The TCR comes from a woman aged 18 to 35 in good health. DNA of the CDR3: TGTGCCAGCAGCTCCCTCGGGCAGGGACCAGATACGCAGTATTTT. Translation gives CASSSLGQGPDTQYF.